A single sample gave rise to the 27 T cell receptor beta chains below, sequenced in a study of blood T cell repertoires in COVID-19. TCRdb's copy holds only in-frame clones and misses some; the assay was immunoSEQ multiplex PCR. Here the sample spans about 190,000 clones, around 90% being singletons. The sequenced material came from peripheral blood. The receptor source for this set is a man in his 60s with active or convalescent COVID-19.

The rearrangement uses TRBV4-1 and TRBJ2-6; tentatively, D is TRBD1 (6 bases). The CDR3 length is 16 residues. The V gene's germline CDR1 is MGHRA and CDR2 YSYEKL. V lost 3 bases, J lost 2 bases, and 11 bases lay in between. The CDR3 bases are TGCGCCAGCAGCCACAACAGGGCCCCTGGGGCCAACGTCCTGACTTTC. Amino acid sequence: CASSHNRAPGANVLTF.

This chain connects TRBV5-1 to TRBJ1-1; 8 nucleotides match TRBD1. The CDR3 sequence is 14 residues long. CDR1 is SGHRS and CDR2 is YFSETQ in the germline V gene. Losses at the gene ends were 3 bases for V and 5 bases for J; bases not matched to a gene: 6. The CDR3 reads CASSSTGAETEAFF. CDR3 DNA sequence: TGCGCCAGCAGCTCGACAGGGGCGGAAACTGAAGCTTTCTTT. The whole variable domain, remainder taken from reference TRBV5-1 and TRBJ1-1, is KAGVTQTPRYLIKTRGQQVTLSCSPISGHRSVSWYQQTPGQGLQFLFEYFSETQRNKGNFPGRFSGRQFSNSRSEMNVSTLELGDSALYLCASSSTGAETEAFFGQGTRLTVV.

The chain employs TRBV10-2 and TRBJ2-7; 7 positions match TRBD1. V trimming: 3 bases; J trimming: 4 bases; junction bases outside the gene matches: 6. This CDR3 is 14 amino acids long. Germline CDR1 WSHSY, CDR2 SAAADI. CDR3 in amino acids: CASSDRTGQYEQYF. DNA for the CDR3: TGCGCCAGCAGTGACAGGACAGGCCAGTACGAGCAGTACTTC.

J is TRBJ2-1 and V is TRBV29-1; 8 nucleotides align to TRBD1. V shed 1 base, J shed 5 bases, and the junction held 7 bases outside the gene matches. This CDR3 is built from 15 residues. Germline values: CDR1 SQVTM, CDR2 ANQGSEA. The CDR3 region has the DNA TGCAGCGTTGAAGCCCTTGACAGGGGAAACAATGAGCAGTTCTTC. This gives the protein CSVEALDRGNNEQFF.

This rearrangement joins TRBV12-5 to TRBJ2-2, with D perhaps matching TRBD1 (5 bases). Germline CDR1 and CDR2: LGHNT and FRNRAP. The CDR3 covers 13 residues. Trimming pared 6 bases from V and 3 bases from J, leaving 8 bases between. The CDR3 DNA follows: TGTGCTAGTGGCCAGGGCTACACCGGGGAGCTGTTTTTT. Translation gives CASGQGYTGELFF. The complete variable domain, with remaining parts taken from reference TRBV12-5 and TRBJ2-2, reads DARVTQTPRHKVTEMGQEVTMRCQPILGHNTVFWYRQTMMQGLELLAYFRNRAPLDDSGMPKDRFSAEMPDATLATLKIQPSEPRDSAVYFCASGQGYTGELFFGEGSRLTVL.

CDR3 region: CASRSGTGGNTIYF. Here the CDR3 DNA reads TGCGCCAGCAGGTCCGGGACAGGTGGAAACACCATATATTTT. The rearrangement links TRBV5-1 to TRBJ1-3; 8 nucleotides match TRBD1. The V and J ends lost 5 bases and 3 bases, in that order; junction bases with no gene match: 4. This CDR3 contains 14 residues. Germline values: CDR1 SGHRS, CDR2 YFSETQ.

The chain combines TRBV11-1 with TRBJ2-5; no firm D call. From germline, CDR1 is SGHAT and CDR2 FQDESV (reference sequence). V shed 1 base and J shed 4 bases, with 7 bases lying between them. The CDR3 has 13 residues. CDR3 region: CASSLVRGETQYF. CDR3 bases: TGTGCCAGCAGCTTAGTTAGAGGAGAGACCCAGTACTTC.

The chain recombines TRBV6-5 with TRBJ1-6, with TRBD1 as a possible D gene (6 bases). Trimming removed 0 bases from V and 7 bases from J, with 10 bases in between. The CDR3 spans 15 residues. The germline V gene encodes CDR1 MNHEY and CDR2 SVGAGI. CDR3 residues: CASSYSTRGNSPLHF. The CDR3 DNA follows: TGTGCCAGCAGTTACTCGACCAGGGGCAATTCACCCCTCCACTTT.

In this sample, this clone turned up once. DNA for the CDR3: TGCGCCAGCAGCTTGGACAGGGGGCGTGATACGCAGTATTTT. Its protein product is CASSLDRGRDTQYF. This sequence joins TRBV5-1 and TRBJ2-3; 9 nucleotides align to TRBD1. With 0 bases clipped from V and 6 bases from J, the junction kept 2 bases outside the gene matches. The germline V gene encodes CDR1 SGHRS and CDR2 YFSETQ. The CDR3 length is 14 residues.

The rearrangement links TRBV29-1 to TRBJ2-7; perhaps TRBD1 as D (6 bases). CDR1 and CDR2 from the germline V gene are SQVTM and ANQGSEA. There are 12 residues in the CDR3. The V end was cut by 7 bases, the J end by 0 bases, with 10 bases between. The CDR3: CSARTVSYEQYF. CDR3 bases: TGCAGCGCCAGGACAGTCTCCTACGAGCAGTACTTC.

The chain couples TRBV6-5 to TRBJ1-3; 8 bases line up with TRBD1. V shed 8 bases, J shed 0 bases, and the junction held 3 bases outside the gene matches. CDR1 and CDR2 from the germline V gene are MNHEY and SVGAGI. This CDR3 spans 14 amino acids. The CDR3 region is CASHTGGSGNTIYF. DNA for the CDR3: TGTGCCAGCCATACAGGGGGCTCTGGAAACACCATATATTTT.

This clone appeared a few times. J is TRBJ2-7 and V is TRBV12-3 or TRBV12-4; 8 bases are shared with TRBD2. This CDR3 is 13 amino acids long. V was clipped by 3 bases and J by 7 bases; unmatched bases: 5. DNA of the CDR3: TGTGCCAGCAGTTTTAAGCGGGGGTCGGAGCAGTACTTC. As protein: CASSFKRGSEQYF.

This rearrangement joins TRBV19 to TRBJ2-4; the match to TRBD1 covers 7 bases. J lost 0 bases, V lost 5 bases, and 10 bases had no gene match. This CDR3 spans 17 amino acids. CDR1 LNHDA and CDR2 SQIVND come from the germline V gene (reference sequence). The CDR3 DNA reads TGTGCCAGTAGTTCAATCCTCAGGGGGATAGCCAAAAACATTCAGTACTTC. This sequence encodes CASSSILRGIAKNIQYF.

This chain links TRBV19 with TRBJ1-3; D ambiguous. The germline V and J ends were trimmed by 5 bases and 6 bases, with 17 bases remaining between them. The CDR3 is 15 residues long. Germline CDR1 is LNHDA and CDR2 is SQIVND (reference sequence). The CDR3 coding sequence is TGTGCCAGTAGTGGGCCTGCGGGGAGAACAAACACCATATATTTT. Translation: CASSGPAGRTNTIYF.

The chain links TRBV6-5 to TRBJ1-2, with D possibly TRBD1 on 5 matching bases. The germline V gene encodes CDR1 MNHEY and CDR2 SVGAGI. The CDR3 consists of 13 residues. The V and J ends lost 5 bases and 4 bases respectively, with 11 bases between them. This CDR3 is CASSLQGFYGYTF. Here the CDR3 DNA reads TGTGCCAGCAGTCTGCAGGGATTCTATGGCTACACCTTC.

This sequence joins TRBV5-4 and TRBJ1-3; 7 positions agree with TRBD1. Germline-derived CDR1 and CDR2 are SGHNT and YYREEE (reference sequence). With V trimmed by 2 bases and J by 1 base, 3 bases remained unmatched. This CDR3 is built from 15 residues. DNA for the CDR3: TGTGCCAGCAGCTTCGGGACAGATTCTGGAAACACCATATATTTT. Its protein is CASSFGTDSGNTIYF.

V usage is TRBV7-2 and J usage is TRBJ2-3; 7 positions match TRBD1. With V trimmed by 5 bases and J by 4 bases, 9 bases remained unmatched. CDR3 size: 15 residues. Germline CDR1 is SGHTA and CDR2 is FQGNSA. The CDR3 reads CASSPWGTEADTQYF. The CDR3 nucleotides are TGTGCCAGCAGCCCTTGGGGGACAGAGGCAGATACGCAGTATTTT.

V usage is TRBV12-3 or TRBV12-4 and J usage is TRBJ1-2; D might be TRBD1 (6 bases). V gave up 6 bases and J gave up 8 bases, with 16 bases separating them. The CDR3 extends over 13 amino acids. The CDR3 protein is CASRNHRVGGYTF. CDR3 coding DNA: TGTGCCAGCAGGAACCACAGGGTTGGCGGCTACACCTTC.

The V and J genes are TRBV4-1 and TRBJ1-1; the D gene is possibly TRBD1 (6 bases). The CDR3 is made up of 15 amino acids. With 3 bases removed from V and 0 bases from J, the gap between germline ends came to 11 bases. Germline V gene sequence: CDR1 MGHRA, CDR2 YSYEKL. Written as DNA, the CDR3 is TGCGCCAGCAGCCAGTCGGGGGGCCTGAACACTGAAGCTTTCTTT. As protein: CASSQSGGLNTEAFF.

The genes are TRBV24-1 and TRBJ2-2; no clear D gene. V was shortened by 7 bases and J by 1 base, with 6 bases between the two germline ends. The CDR3 spans 13 residues. Germline V gene sequence: CDR1 KGHDR, CDR2 SFDVKD. CDR3 amino acids: CATRDMNTGELFF. In DNA, the CDR3 is TGTGCCACCAGAGACATGAACACCGGGGAGCTGTTTTTT.

The chain is built from TRBV7-9 and TRBJ1-1; D is ambiguous. CDR1 and CDR2 (germline): SEHNR, FQNEAQ (reference sequence). V was shortened by 3 bases and J by 5 bases, with 13 bases between the two germline ends. The CDR3 covers 14 residues. CDR3 region: CASSFSGRGTEAFF. CDR3 nucleotides: TGTGCCAGCAGCTTTTCCGGCAGAGGGACTGAAGCTTTCTTT.

The chain recombines TRBV2 with TRBJ1-5; 10 bases line up with TRBD1. Germline-derived CDR1 and CDR2 are SNHLY and FYNNEI. The CDR3 runs 13 residues. The ends lost 8 bases at V and 3 bases at J; junction bases unmatched: 1. CDR3 DNA: TGTGCCAGCGGGACAGGGGTCAATCAGCCCCAGCATTTT. Translation gives CASGTGVNQPQHF.

This chain uses TRBV27 with TRBJ1-1; D is perhaps TRBD1 (5 bases). CDR1 is MNHEY and CDR2 is SMNVEV in the germline V gene (reference sequence). This CDR3 comprises 14 residues. Trimming stripped 4 bases from V and 7 bases from J, with 16 bases between. The CDR3 here is CASSWGLGAGEAFF. The CDR3 region has the DNA TGTGCCAGCAGTTGGGGACTCGGAGCGGGTGAAGCTTTCTTT.

The chain recombines TRBV19 with TRBJ2-3; D might be TRBD1 (6 bases). Germline loops: CDR1 LNHDA, CDR2 SQIVND (reference sequence). CDR3 length: 13 residues. The ends were cut back, 7 bases at V and 2 bases at J, with 10 bases in the middle. The CDR3 coding sequence is TGTGCCAGTATGAAGGGGGACACAGATACGCAGTATTTT. It is translated as CASMKGDTDTQYF. Full variable domain (missing parts from reference TRBV19 and TRBJ2-3): DGGITQSPKYLFRKEGQNVTLSCEQNLNHDAMYWYRQDPGQGLRLIYYSQIVNDFQKGDIAEGYSVSREKKESFPLTVTSAQKNPTAFYLCASMKGDTDTQYFGPGTRLTVL.

In this sample, this clone turned up a few times. The chain has TRBV7-9 and TRBJ1-1, with TRBD1 identical over 8 bases. CDR3 length equals 14 residues. V trimming: 5 bases; J trimming: 2 bases; junction bases outside the gene matches: 4. Germline CDR1 SEHNR, CDR2 FQNEAQ (reference sequence). The CDR3 DNA is TGTGCCAGCAGCACGGGACAGGCTAACACTGAAGCTTTCTTT. This gives the protein CASSTGQANTEAFF.

The genes are TRBV7-9 and TRBJ2-7, with 7 bases matching TRBD1. The trim removed 5 bases at V and 2 bases at J, leaving 9 bases unmatched. The CDR3 is 15 residues long. Germline-derived CDR1 and CDR2 are SEHNR and FQNEAQ (reference sequence). CDR3 coding DNA: TGTGCCAGCAGCGATCCGGGACAGAACACCTACGAGCAGTACTTC. Its protein product is CASSDPGQNTYEQYF.

In the case of this clone: Different DNA sequences within this sample yield the same CDR3. The chain employs TRBV3-1 (or the pseudogene TRBV3-2) and TRBJ2-7, with 8 bases aligning to TRBD1. Germline CDR1 LGHDT, CDR2 YNNKEL (reference sequence). V gave up 4 bases and J gave up 4 bases; unmatched junction bases: 3. This CDR3 contains 13 residues. CDR3 bases: TGTGCCAGCAGCCGCGGACAGGGTTACGAGCAGTACTTC. It codes for CASSRGQGYEQYF.